The 9 T cell receptor beta chains listed next were all sequenced from one sample in a study of blood T cell repertoires in COVID-19. Some clones are missing from TCRdb's copy, which holds only in-frame ones; the method was immunoSEQ multiplex PCR. The sample has about 270,000 clones, 70% to 90% seen once. Sample: PBMCs or T cells enriched from blood (not recorded which). Receptors originate from a woman between 45 and 60 years old with acute COVID-19.

This chain connects TRBV19 to TRBJ2-7, with a possible D match to TRBD2 (6 bases). Germline-derived CDR1 and CDR2 are LNHDA and SQIVND (reference sequence). V lost 5 bases to trimming and J lost 3 bases, with 8 bases between them. The CDR3 is made up of 12 amino acids. DNA for the CDR3: TGTGCCAGTAGTTTGCGGGGCTACGAGCAGTACTTC. Residues: CASSLRGYEQYF.

The chain links TRBV6-5 to TRBJ2-5; 10 bases agree with TRBD1. Germline CDR1 reads MNHEY; CDR2 reads SVGAGI. CDR3 size: 13 residues. V lost 6 bases to trimming and J lost 5 bases; unmatched junction nucleotides: 3. The CDR3 loop is CASRTGGLETQYF. Written as DNA, the CDR3 is TGTGCCAGCAGGACAGGGGGCCTGGAGACCCAGTACTTC.

This clone showed up just a few times. The chain combines TRBV29-1 with TRBJ2-1; TRBD1 aligns across 9 bases. V was clipped by 7 bases and J by 0 bases; unmatched bases: 7. This CDR3 spans 15 amino acids. CDR1 is SQVTM and CDR2 is ANQGSEA in the germline V gene. The chain's CDR3 is CSGTGEFGSYNEQFF. CDR3 coding DNA: TGCAGCGGGACAGGGGAATTCGGCTCCTACAATGAGCAGTTCTTC.

The chain links TRBV7-6 to TRBJ2-1, with TRBD2 identical over 8 bases. CDR1 and CDR2 (germline): SGHVS, FNYEAQ. With V trimmed by 2 bases and J by 7 bases, 7 bases remained unmatched. The CDR3 spans 15 residues. CDR3 residues: CASSLRGGPGNEQFF. Written as DNA, the CDR3 is TGTGCCAGCAGCTTACGGGGGGGGCCAGGGAATGAGCAGTTCTTC. Full variable domain (rest looked up from reference TRBV7-6 and TRBJ2-1): GAGVSQSPRYKVTKRGQDVALRCDPISGHVSLYWYRQALGQGPEFLTYFNYEAQQDKSGLPNDRFSAERPEGSISTLTIQRTEQRDSAMYRCASSLRGGPGNEQFFGPGTRLTVL.

CDR3 nucleotides: TGTGCCAGCAGTTTGACAGCCGTCGGGGGCTACACCTTC. This encodes CASSLTAVGGYTF. The rearrangement joins TRBV6-5 to TRBJ1-2, with D tentatively TRBD1 (5 bases). CDR1 MNHEY and CDR2 SVGAGI come from the germline V gene. V lost 4 bases to trimming and J lost 8 bases, with 14 bases between them. CDR3 length: 13 amino acids.

This clone was counted only a few times. The chain carries TRBV19 and TRBJ1-5; possible D gene TRBD1, 5 bases. Germline V CDR1 and CDR2: LNHDA, SQIVND (reference sequence). The CDR3 extends over 14 amino acids. Trimming left V 9 bases short and J 6 bases short, with 18 bases between. The CDR3 coding sequence is TGTGCCAGCCGGGGGGGACGTGGAAGTCAGCCCCAGCATTTT. Amino acids: CASRGGRGSQPQHF.

The chain recombines TRBV25-1 with TRBJ1-2; D remains unclear. CDR1 is MGHDK, CDR2 SYGVNS, per germline. The CDR3 covers 14 residues. Trimming shortened V by 1 base and J by 2 bases, and 8 bases separated the two germline ends. In DNA, the CDR3 is TGTGCCAGCAGTGAATTTACAGTAAACTATGGCTACACCTTC. Protein product: CASSEFTVNYGYTF.

The chain recombines TRBV5-6 with TRBJ1-1; D is unclear. This CDR3 contains 16 residues. Germline lookup yields CDR1 SGHDT and CDR2 YYEEEE. V shed 1 base and J shed 1 base, with 14 bases lying between them. For the CDR3, the DNA is TGTGCCAGCAGCTTGAGGTGGCGGGCAGAGAACACTGAAGCTTTCTTT. Its protein product is CASSLRWRAENTEAFF.

The chain couples TRBV19 to TRBJ1-2, with 9 bases that match TRBD1. J gave up 1 base and V 4 bases, and 7 bases lay outside the gene matches. This CDR3 is built from 16 residues. Germline lookup yields CDR1 LNHDA and CDR2 SQIVND (reference sequence). The CDR3 DNA follows: TGTGCCAGTAGTACCCGGGACAGGGACCTTAACTATGGCTACACCTTC. Its translation is CASSTRDRDLNYGYTF.